These 10 T cell receptor beta chains share one sample of origin, sequenced in a study of metastatic and nonmetastatic thyroid tumors. Patients had received no treatment of any kind before thyroid surgery. TCRdb reprocessed the PCR reads using MiXCR. The table shows fewer than 16,000 clones, with roughly 23% occurring only once. The sample taken for sequencing was tumor tissue. These receptors originate from a female donor with papillary thyroid cancer or a benign thyroid nodule (not recorded which). Some clones in this sample may be carry-over from other donors' samples.

By share, this clone ranks as medium-sized (0.01 to 0.1%). V and J are TRBV11-2 and TRBJ2-5, with 11 bases identical to TRBD1. Germline CDR1 and CDR2: SGHAT and FQNNGV. The CDR3 sequence is 14 residues long. V lost 5 bases to trimming and J lost 3 bases; unmatched junction nucleotides: 2. CDR3 in DNA: TGTGCCAGCAGCCCGGGACAGGGGGAAGAGACCCAGTACTTC. Its translation: CASSPGQGEETQYF.

This clone has ten or more counts. The chain joins TRBV4-1 to TRBJ2-3, with D uncertain. The CDR3 runs to 13 residues. CDR1 is MGHRA, CDR2 YSYEKL, per germline. The V gene lost 0 bases and the J gene lost 2 bases, with 3 bases spanning the gap. The CDR3 DNA reads TGCGCCAGCAGCCAAGAGCCCACAGATACGCAGTATTTT. It encodes CASSQEPTDTQYF.

By frequency in the sample, this clone is medium-sized. The chain is built from TRBV6-1 and TRBJ2-1; 9 nucleotides match TRBD2. Germline CDR1 and CDR2: MNHNS and SASEGT. V trimming: 5 bases; J trimming: 1 base; junction bases outside the gene matches: 3. The CDR3 consists of 15 residues. The CDR3 DNA follows: TGTGCCAGCAGTACGACTAGCGGATCCTACAATGAGCAGTTCTTC. Translation gives CASSTTSGSYNEQFF.

This clone was picked up a small number of times. This sequence joins TRBV6-1 and TRBJ1-2; no clear D gene. The CDR3 covers 16 residues. From germline, CDR1 is MNHNS and CDR2 SASEGT. V was shortened by 4 bases and J by 1 base, with 16 bases between the two germline ends. Here the CDR3 reads CASSVRGEFGNYGYTF. The CDR3 DNA follows: TGTGCCAGCAGTGTCCGGGGAGAATTTGGTAACTATGGCTACACCTTC.

This chain joins TRBV11-2 and TRBJ1-1; the D is unclear. Trimming took 1 base from V and 0 from J, leaving 9 bases between them. Germline values: CDR1 SGHAT, CDR2 FQNNGV. This CDR3 has 15 residues. The CDR3 is CASSLVSAMNTEAFF. The DNA of the CDR3 is TGTGCCAGCAGCTTAGTTTCAGCGATGAACACTGAAGCTTTCTTT.

The V gene is TRBV11-3, the J gene TRBJ2-7, with a tentative D call TRBD2 (6 bases). Germline CDR1 is SGHNT and CDR2 is YENEEA. The length of the CDR3 is 14 residues. The ends were cut back, 1 base at V and 5 bases at J, with 12 bases in the middle. The CDR3 here is CASSLGTGVNEQYF. The CDR3 region has the DNA TGTGCCAGCAGCTTAGGGACGGGAGTGAACGAGCAGTACTTC.

In its sample, this clone was seen many times. Written as DNA, the CDR3 is TGTGCCAGCAGCTTAGGACCGCCGGCTAGCAATCAGCCCCAGCATTTT. This codes for CASSLGPPASNQPQHF. The chain combines TRBV5-6 with TRBJ1-5, with D unclear. The germline CDR1 and CDR2 sequences are SGHDT and YYEEEE. The CDR3 spans 16 residues. Trimming pared 2 bases from V and 0 bases from J, leaving 12 bases between.

This clone was detected only a few times. This chain uses TRBV10-1 with TRBJ2-7, with a tentative D call TRBD2 (6 bases). Trimming took 2 bases from V and 3 from J, leaving 11 bases between them. In germline, CDR1 is WNHNN, CDR2 SYGVQD (reference sequence). The CDR3 spans 14 residues. CDR3 region: CASSEGGIDYEQYF. CDR3 DNA: TGCGCCAGCAGTGAGGGCGGGATTGACTACGAGCAGTACTTC.

This chain joins TRBV6-9 and TRBJ2-7, with 7 positions matching TRBD1. The CDR3 has 12 amino acids. Germline V gene data show CDR1 as MNHGY and CDR2 as SVAAGI. CDR3 coding DNA: TGCGCCAGCAGTAACAGGGGCGGCGAGCAGTACGTC. The encoded protein is CASSNRGGEQYV.

This clone has a handful of counts. The CDR3 sequence: CASSPSRGAYNEQFF. In DNA, the CDR3 is TGTGCCAGCAGCCCATCGCGGGGCGCCTACAATGAGCAGTTCTTC. The chain uses TRBV3-1 and TRBJ2-1; perhaps TRBD2 as D (6 bases). This CDR3 is built from 15 residues. Trimming left V 4 bases short and J 2 bases short, with 12 bases between. Germline CDR1 reads LGHDT; CDR2 reads YNNKEL (reference sequence).